The entry below describes one TCR beta chain. The antigen is unknown. PCR used 60 Vbeta primers and 13 Jbeta primers. TCRdb keeps only in-frame clones here, not all; method: immunoSEQ multiplex PCR. The data contain around 190,000 clones, about 80% of them seen just once; the ten biggest clones take up under 2.5%. V dropped 6 bases and J dropped 1; count of bases not matched to a gene: 5. The CDR3 loop spans 14 amino acids. Germline V CDR1 and CDR2: MNHNS, SASEGT. This entry comes from a study of cytomegalovirus exposure and HLA in healthy donors. Study results and caveats: Rates of TCR association differed by HLA locus in a later analysis, with DRB1 highest and HLA-C lowest. Later analysis suggested most CMV-associated TCR beta chains were HLA-restricted. V- and J-gene trimming in TCR beta was tied to a missense DCLRE1C variant by an analysis performed later.

The sequence was obtained from a man aged 55 to 69 in good health and CMV-seronegative. The specimen was PBMCs. The V gene is TRBV6-1, the J gene TRBJ2-5, with TRBD2 matching 7 bases. CDR3 sequence (DNA): TGTGCCAGCAGCGGGGGGAATGCCCAAGAGACCCAGTACTTC. Its translation: CASSGGNAQETQYF.